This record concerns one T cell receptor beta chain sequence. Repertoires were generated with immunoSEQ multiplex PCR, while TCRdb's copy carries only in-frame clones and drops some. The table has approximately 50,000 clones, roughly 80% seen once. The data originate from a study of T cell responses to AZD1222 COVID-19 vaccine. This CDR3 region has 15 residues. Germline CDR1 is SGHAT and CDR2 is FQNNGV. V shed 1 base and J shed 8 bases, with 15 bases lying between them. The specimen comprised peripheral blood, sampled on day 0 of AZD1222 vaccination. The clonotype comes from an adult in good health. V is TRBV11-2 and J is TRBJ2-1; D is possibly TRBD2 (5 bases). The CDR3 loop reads CASSLAPAEVYEQFF. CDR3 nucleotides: TGTGCCAGCAGCTTAGCCCCAGCGGAGGTCTATGAGCAGTTCTTC. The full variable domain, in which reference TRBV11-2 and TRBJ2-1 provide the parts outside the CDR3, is EAGVAQSPRYKIIEKRQSVAFWCNPISGHATLYWYQQILGQGPKLLIQFQNNGVVDDSQLPKDRFSAERLKGVDSTLKIQPAKLEDSAVYLCASSLAPAEVYEQFFGPGTRLTVL.